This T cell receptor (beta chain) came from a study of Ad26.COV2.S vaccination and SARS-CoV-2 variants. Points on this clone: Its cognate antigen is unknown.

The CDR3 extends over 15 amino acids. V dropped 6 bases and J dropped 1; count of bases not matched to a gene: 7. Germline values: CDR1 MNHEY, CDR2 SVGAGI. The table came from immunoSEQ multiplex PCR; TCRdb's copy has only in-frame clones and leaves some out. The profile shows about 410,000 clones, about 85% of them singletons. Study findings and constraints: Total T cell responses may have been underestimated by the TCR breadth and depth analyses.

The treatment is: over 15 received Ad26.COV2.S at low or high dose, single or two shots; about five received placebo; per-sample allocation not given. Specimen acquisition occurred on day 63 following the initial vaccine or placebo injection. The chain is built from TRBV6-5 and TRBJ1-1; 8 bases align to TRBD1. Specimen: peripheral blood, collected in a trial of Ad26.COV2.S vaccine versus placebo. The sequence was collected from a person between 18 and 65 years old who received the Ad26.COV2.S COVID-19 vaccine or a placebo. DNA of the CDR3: TGTGCCAGCAGATCGCAGGGGGCGGCGAACACTGAAGCTTTCTTT. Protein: CASRSQGAANTEAFF.